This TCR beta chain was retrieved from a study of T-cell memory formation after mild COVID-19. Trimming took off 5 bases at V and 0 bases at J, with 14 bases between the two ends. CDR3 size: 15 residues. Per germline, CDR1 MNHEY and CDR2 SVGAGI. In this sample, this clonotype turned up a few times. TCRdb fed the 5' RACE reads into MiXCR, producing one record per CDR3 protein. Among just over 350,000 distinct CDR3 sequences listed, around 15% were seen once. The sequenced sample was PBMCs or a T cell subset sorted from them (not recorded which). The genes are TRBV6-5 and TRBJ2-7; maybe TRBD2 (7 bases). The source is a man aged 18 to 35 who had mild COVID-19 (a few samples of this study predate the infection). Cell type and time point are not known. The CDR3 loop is CASSERGASSYEQYF. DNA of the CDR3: TGTGCCAGCAGTGAACGGGGGGCCAGCTCCTACGAGCAGTACTTC.